The rows below give T cell receptor beta chains drawn from one sample of a study of T cell changes during pregnancy in multiple sclerosis. The table came from immunoSEQ multiplex PCR; TCRdb's copy has only in-frame clones and leaves some out. Altogether just under 20,000 clones are present, roughly 88% being singletons, with the ten largest covering more than 5%. Sequencing used CD8+ T cells from peripheral blood mononuclear cells, obtained in the third trimester of pregnancy. The source is a female donor in good health, enrolled as a control in a pregnancy study. Both conserved end residues are part of each CDR3. D genes are given only for firm matches. Some rows mark clone size as missing; the rest say once, few, many or name a class of expanded clone.

clone_size | j_call | v_call | d_call | cdr3_nt | cdr3_aa
NA | TRBJ1-2 | TRBV4-2 | NA | TGTGCCAGCAGCCAAGCGCCGGGGGACGTGCTGGGCTATGGCTACACCTTC | CASSQAPGDVLGYGYTF
NA | TRBJ1-1 | TRBV6-5 | NA | TGTGCCAGCAGCATCCCAGGGGAAGCTTTCTTT | CASSIPGEAFF
NA | TRBJ1-6 | TRBV7-3 | TRBD1 | TGTGCCAGCAGCTTAAAGGGGACAGGGGAGGGGTCACCCCTCCACTTT | CASSLKGTGEGSPLHF
NA | TRBJ2-3 | TRBV9 | NA | TGTGCCAGCAGCGTAGCGGGAAGCACAGATACGCAGTATTTT | CASSVAGSTDTQYF
NA | TRBJ1-5 | TRBV27 | NA | TGTGCCAGCAGTTTAAACGGATGGGGACCAGGGGACCAGCATTTT | CASSLNGWGPGDQHF
few | TRBJ1-1 | TRBV9 | NA | TGTGCCAGCAGCTCTAACACTGAAGCTTTCTTT | CASSSNTEAFF
NA | TRBJ1-6 | TRBV4-2 | NA | TGTGCCAGCAGCCAAGATCTAATCGCGGGCTCCTATAATTCACCCCTCCACTTT | CASSQDLIAGSYNSPLHF
NA | TRBJ2-2 | TRBV19 | TRBD2 | TGTGCCAGTACCATTTGGCTACTAGCGGGGGGCGGCACCGGGGAGCTGTTTTTT | CASTIWLLAGGGTGELFF
NA | TRBJ1-4 | TRBV4-3 | NA | TGCGCCAGCAGCCAAGATCGGCAGAGTTCCTTGAGGCTGTTTTTT | CASSQDRQSSLRLFF
NA | TRBJ1-2 | TRBV7-2 | NA | TGTGCCAGCAGCGTCGGTAGGGACACTAACTATGGCTACACCTTC | CASSVGRDTNYGYTF
NA | TRBJ1-1 | TRBV29-1 | NA | TGCAGCGTTGCGAGGTGGGGCGACCCGAACACTGAAGCTTTCTTT | CSVARWGDPNTEAFF
NA | TRBJ2-3 | TRBV4-3 | TRBD2 | TGCGCCAGCAGCCAAGCCCAAACTAGCGGGTTTACAGATACGCAGTATTTT | CASSQAQTSGFTDTQYF
NA | TRBJ2-1 | TRBV7-9 | TRBD1 | TGTGCCAGCCCTGAGGGGGCACGGACTTCCTACAATGAGCAGTTCTTC | CASPEGARTSYNEQFF
NA | TRBJ2-2 | TRBV15 | NA | TGTGCCACCAGCAGAGAGCGGCGGGGCACCGGGGAGCTGTTTTTT | CATSRERRGTGELFF
NA | TRBJ2-3 | TRBV7-9 | NA | TGTGCCAGCAGCCTTCTAACAGATACGCAGTATTTT | CASSLLTDTQYF
NA | TRBJ1-5 | TRBV6-6 | NA | TGTGCCAGCAGTTACCCTGGGGCAAGCCAGCCCCAGCATTTT | CASSYPGASQPQHF
NA | TRBJ2-3 | TRBV28 | NA | TGTGCCAGCAGTTTGGAGCAGGGAAACGCAGATACGCAGTATTTT | CASSLEQGNADTQYF
NA | TRBJ2-3 | TRBV5-4 | TRBD2 | TGTGCCAGCAGCTCGGCCGGGAGGCGAAGCCTGGGTGATACGCAGTATTTT | CASSSAGRRSLGDTQYF
NA | TRBJ1-6 | TRBV4-1 | NA | TGCGCCAGCAGCTACGAGTCAGCGGGTCTATATAATTCACCCCTCCACTTT | CASSYESAGLYNSPLHF
NA | TRBJ1-1 | TRBV30 | NA | TGTGCCTGGAGTTCCGTGGGCCATGAAGCTTTCTTT | CAWSSVGHEAFF
NA | TRBJ1-1 | TRBV7-6 | NA | TGTGCCAGCAGCTTGAACAGACAGGACATGAACACTGAAGCTTTCTTT | CASSLNRQDMNTEAFF
NA | TRBJ1-2 | TRBV29-1 | TRBD1 | TGCAGCGTTCCGACAGGGAAATATGGCTACACCTTC | CSVPTGKYGYTF
few | TRBJ1-1 | TRBV6-1 | NA | TGTGCCAGCAGTCTGACAGAGAACACTGAAGCTTTCTTT | CASSLTENTEAFF
NA | TRBJ1-1 | TRBV7-9 | NA | TGTGCCAGCAGCAAGGTCTTTGGGGGGGGAGAAGCTTTCTTT | CASSKVFGGGEAFF
large | TRBJ1-1 | TRBV7-9 | NA | TGTGCCAGCAGCCCCCCCGGGGACACTGAAGCTTTCTTT | CASSPPGDTEAFF
NA | TRBJ2-3 | TRBV9 | NA | TGTGCCAGCAGCATCAGCGGCCGCCTAGATACGCAGTATTTT | CASSISGRLDTQYF
NA | TRBJ2-5 | TRBV5-6 | NA | TGTGCCAGCAGCTTAGGTAGCGGGACAGTTCAAGAGACCCAGTACTTC | CASSLGSGTVQETQYF
NA | TRBJ2-3 | TRBV28 | TRBD2 | TGTGCCAGCAGCGTCGGACTAGCGGGGGACACAGATACGCAGTATTTT | CASSVGLAGDTDTQYF
NA | TRBJ2-7 | TRBV4-3 | NA | TGCGCCAGCAGCCGACTGACAGGCTCCAACTACGAGCAGTACTTC | CASSRLTGSNYEQYF
few | TRBJ2-3 | TRBV6-4 | TRBD2 | TGTGCCAGCAGTGAGACTAGCGGAGACACAGATACGCAGTATTTT | CASSETSGDTDTQYF
once | TRBJ2-5 | TRBV4-3 | TRBD2 | TGCGCCAGCAGCCAAGGGCTTGCCGGGACTAGCGGGGGCCCGGAGGAGACCCAGTACTTC | CASSQGLAGTSGGPEETQYF
NA | TRBJ2-5 | TRBV9 | NA | TGTGCCAGCAGCGTAGACAGCAGGGAAGAGACCCAGTACTTC | CASSVDSREETQYF
NA | TRBJ2-7 | TRBV11-2 | NA | TGTGCCAGCAGCTTCGCGGCCCGCTACGAGCAGTACTTC | CASSFAARYEQYF
NA | TRBJ2-7 | TRBV19 | TRBD2 | TGTGCCACCTCGCCGGGGGGGCTAAGGGAGCAGTACTTC | CATSPGGLREQYF
NA | TRBJ1-2 | TRBV10-3 | TRBD1 | TGTGCCATCAGAGTCCAAGGGGGCGTCTCTGGCTACACCTTC | CAIRVQGGVSGYTF
NA | TRBJ1-2 | TRBV4-1 | TRBD1 | TGCGCCAGCAGCCAAGATTGGACAGGGGGCAACGGCTACACCTTC | CASSQDWTGGNGYTF
NA | TRBJ2-7 | TRBV7-8 | NA | TGTGCCAGCGGGGAGACCTACGAGCAGTACTTC | CASGETYEQYF
NA | TRBJ2-7 | TRBV29-1 | NA | TGCAGCGTTGCAGGGTGGGGGGTACGCTACTACGAGCAGTACTTC | CSVAGWGVRYYEQYF
NA | TRBJ1-5 | TRBV7-9 | NA | TGTGCCAGCAGCCCCGAGGGGGGGACAAGCAATCAGCCCCAGCATTTT | CASSPEGGTSNQPQHF
NA | TRBJ2-7 | TRBV27 | TRBD1 | TGTGCCAGTAGAATTACCCCGCAGGGGGTTGACGAGCAGTACTTC | CASRITPQGVDEQYF
NA | TRBJ2-1 | TRBV28 | TRBD2 | TGTGCCAGCAGCCGGAGACGGGGGGATGAGCAGTTCTTC | CASSRRRGDEQFF
NA | TRBJ1-3 | TRBV30 | NA | TGTGCCTGGAGTGGATCGGAGTTTAACACCATATATTTT | CAWSGSEFNTIYF
NA | TRBJ2-1 | TRBV7-9 | TRBD1 | TGTGCCAGCAGCTTCCCGGGACAGGGTGACAATGAGCAGTTCTTC | CASSFPGQGDNEQFF
NA | TRBJ1-2 | TRBV14 | NA | TGTGCCAGCAGCCAAGATGGCAGTCTTGGCTACACCTTC | CASSQDGSLGYTF